This is a list of T cell receptor beta chains from one sample in a study of control samples from healthy donors and cancer patients. Sequencing was performed with immunoSEQ multiplex PCR; in TCRdb, only in-frame clones are kept and a portion is missing. The listing records fewer than 250,000 clones. The sample comprised blood. These receptors came from a woman aged 25 to 39 in good health. Each CDR3 is given with its conserved first and last residue. Fields, in order: CDR3 DNA, CDR3 protein, D gene, V gene, J gene, clone size. The D gene is left open where the match is weak. Clone size appears in some rows only: once, few, many, or a class for an expanded clone.

TGTGCCAGCAGCGCCGGGGGGGTGAATGAGCAGTTCTTC	CASSAGGVNEQFF	TRBD2	TRBV27	TRBJ2-1	NA
TGTGCCAGCAGTGACGGACAGGGAGGGCCCCAGCATTTT	CASSDGQGGPQHF	TRBD1	TRBV6-1	TRBJ1-5	NA
TGTGCCAGCAGTGACCCCGACAGGGGAGAGGGAAACACCATATATTTT	CASSDPDRGEGNTIYF	TRBD1	TRBV6-4	TRBJ1-3	NA
TGTGCCAGCAGCCCTTCGGGGGTACCCAAGCCCCAGCATTTT	CASSPSGVPKPQHF	NA	TRBV4-2	TRBJ1-5	NA
TGTGCCAGCAGTTACCTCCAACAGGGCGAAGATGAAAAACTGTTTTTT	CASSYLQQGEDEKLFF	NA	TRBV6-2/TRBV6-3	TRBJ1-4	large
TGTGCCAGCAGCACCGGGACAGTCTATGGCTACACCTTC	CASSTGTVYGYTF	TRBD1	TRBV12-3/TRBV12-4	TRBJ1-2	NA
TGTGCCAGCAGTTTAGGCACGTCCTACGAGCAGTACTTC	CASSLGTSYEQYF	NA	TRBV28	TRBJ2-7	NA
TGTGCCAGCAGCTCCCTAAACTACGAGCAGTACTTC	CASSSLNYEQYF	NA	TRBV7-2	TRBJ2-7	NA
TGCGCCAGCAGCCAAGTGAGGACAGGGGAGCTTGGCTACACCTTC	CASSQVRTGELGYTF	TRBD1	TRBV4-1	TRBJ1-2	NA
TGTGCCAGCAGCCTACCACTGACAGGGGAGGGCTACACCTTC	CASSLPLTGEGYTF	TRBD1	TRBV7-9	TRBJ1-2	NA
TGCGCCAGCAGCTTGGTTGGGGCGTTAAGTGAAAAACTGTTTTTT	CASSLVGALSEKLFF	NA	TRBV5-1	TRBJ1-4	NA
TGTGCCAGCAGCTTAGGACTAGCGGGGGGAAAAGAGACCCAGTACTTC	CASSLGLAGGKETQYF	TRBD2	TRBV11-2	TRBJ2-5	NA
TGTGCCAGCAGTTTCCTGACAGGGGCTGAAGCTTTCTTT	CASSFLTGAEAFF	TRBD1	TRBV27	TRBJ1-1	NA
TGTGCCAGCAGTGACGGAGGTCTGAGCACAGATACGCAGTATTTT	CASSDGGLSTDTQYF	NA	TRBV6-1	TRBJ2-3	NA
TGTGCCAGCGAAAAGGGTAGAACGAACACCGGGGAGCTGTTTTTT	CASEKGRTNTGELFF	NA	TRBV6-5	TRBJ2-2	NA
TGTGCCAGCAGCTTCCGACAGGGCAATCAGCCCCAGCATTTT	CASSFRQGNQPQHF	NA	TRBV7-2	TRBJ1-5	NA
TGTGCCAGCAGCTTAGCGCGTTTTGAAGCTTTCTTT	CASSLARFEAFF	NA	TRBV7-8	TRBJ1-1	NA
TGTGCCAGCAGCCCCTTAAGTAGGGGGTATAATTCACCCCTCCACTTT	CASSPLSRGYNSPLHF	NA	TRBV28	TRBJ1-6	NA
TGTGCCAGCAATTTACAGGGAAACACCATATATTTT	CASNLQGNTIYF	NA	TRBV12-3/TRBV12-4	TRBJ1-3	NA
TGTGCCAGCAGTTACTCGACAGGGAAATTTTCACCCCTCCACTTT	CASSYSTGKFSPLHF	TRBD1	TRBV6-2/TRBV6-3	TRBJ1-6	NA
TGTGCCAGCAGTTTAGCTAGCGTCGGGTTGCTCGACAATGAGCAGTTCTTC	CASSLASVGLLDNEQFF	NA	TRBV28	TRBJ2-1	NA
TGTGCCAGCAGTTCTCCCGAATTCGACAGGAGTTACGAGCAGTACTTC	CASSSPEFDRSYEQYF	NA	TRBV6-5	TRBJ2-7	NA
TGTGCCAGCAGTGGACAGACCCAAGAGACCCAGTACTTC	CASSGQTQETQYF	NA	TRBV25-1	TRBJ2-5	NA
TGTGCCAGCAGTGCTGGGGAAGGGGTAAGCACAGATACGCAGTATTTT	CASSAGEGVSTDTQYF	NA	TRBV25-1	TRBJ2-3	NA
TGTGCCAGCAGCAGCCAGCCCATTAGCTCTGGAAACACCATATATTTT	CASSSQPISSGNTIYF	NA	TRBV7-2	TRBJ1-3	NA
TGTGCCAGCAGTTTTAGGGTGTTCACTGAAGCTTTCTTT	CASSFRVFTEAFF	NA	TRBV12-3/TRBV12-4	TRBJ1-1	NA
TGTGCCAGCAGGTTCGAGGGGGCGGGGGGCTACACCTTC	CASRFEGAGGYTF	TRBD1	TRBV27	TRBJ1-2	NA